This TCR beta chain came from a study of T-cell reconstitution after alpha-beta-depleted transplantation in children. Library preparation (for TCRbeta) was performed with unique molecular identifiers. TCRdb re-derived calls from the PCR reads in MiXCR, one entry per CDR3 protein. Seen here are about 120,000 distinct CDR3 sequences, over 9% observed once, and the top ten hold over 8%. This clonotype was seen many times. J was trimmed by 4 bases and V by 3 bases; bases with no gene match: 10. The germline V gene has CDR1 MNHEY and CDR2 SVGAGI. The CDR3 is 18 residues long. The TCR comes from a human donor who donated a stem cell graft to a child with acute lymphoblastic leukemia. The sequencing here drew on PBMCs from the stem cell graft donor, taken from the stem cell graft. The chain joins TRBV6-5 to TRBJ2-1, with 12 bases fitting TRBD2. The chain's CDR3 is CASSYSSGGAGIYNEQFF. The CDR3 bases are TGTGCCAGCAGTTATTCTAGCGGGGGGGCCGGTATTTACAATGAGCAGTTCTTC.